This T cell receptor (beta chain) emerged from a study of T-cell memory formation after mild COVID-19. Overall study results and limits: Several responding clones turned up in pre-infection memory, indicating that cross-reactive memory may have taken part.

One entry per CDR3 protein results from TCRdb running MiXCR on the 5' RACE reads. Of 560,000 or so distinct CDR3 sequences in the sample, around a sixth were seen once. The sample holds a few counts of this clonotype. The antigen is undetermined. This CDR3 spans 14 amino acids. CDR1 is KGHSH and CDR2 is LQKENI in the germline V gene. Trimming stripped 2 bases from V and 1 base from J, with 9 bases between. Sequenced input: PBMCs or a T cell subset sorted from them (not recorded which). This TCR came from an adult woman who had mild COVID-19 (a few samples of this study predate the infection). Cell type and time point are not known. The chain is built from TRBV18 and TRBJ2-7; possible D gene TRBD1, 6 bases. CDR3 region: CASSPGTISYEQYF. The CDR3 DNA sequence: TGTGCCAGCTCACCAGGGACAATTTCCTACGAGCAGTACTTC.